These T cell receptor beta chains were read from a single sample in a study of T cells in Graves' hyperthyroidism and ophthalmopathy. From the multiplex PCR reads, TCRdb called clonotypes with MiXCR, one entry per CDR3 protein. The table shows under 350,000 distinct CDR3 sequences, with about 18% occurring only once. Material for sequencing was blood. Receptors originate from a woman in her fifties or sixties with Graves' ophthalmopathy. The CDR3 runs from the conserved cysteine through the conserved F or W. Fields, in order: V gene, clone size, D gene, J gene, CDR3 protein, CDR3 DNA. D genes are given only for firm matches. Where a row states a size, it is once, few, many or the class of an expanded clone; other rows omit it.

>TRBV6-1|many|.|TRBJ1-2
CASSPYGSWYGYTF
TGTGCCAGCAGCCCTTATGGCTCGTGGTATGGCTACACCTTC
>TRBV2|many|TRBD1|TRBJ1-1
CASTRTGGDNTEAFF
TGTGCCAGCACCAGGACAGGGGGCGATAACACTGAAGCTTTCTTT
>TRBV6-1|.|TRBD1|TRBJ2-7
CASSPGTGTPTQQYF
TGTGCCAGCAGCCCCGGGACAGGGACCCCTACGCAGCAGTACTTC
>TRBV18|many|.|TRBJ1-2
CASSSDPQGSYGYTF
TGTGCCAGCTCGTCAGACCCTCAGGGGAGCTATGGCTACACCTTC
>TRBV7-2|many|.|TRBJ1-5
CASSLAPGGQPQHF
TGTGCCAGCAGCTTAGCGCCGGGTGGTCAGCCCCAGCATTTT
>TRBV5-1|many|.|TRBJ2-3
CASSPSLGMGGADTQYF
TGCGCCAGCAGCCCGAGTTTAGGGATGGGCGGCGCAGATACGCAGTATTTT
>TRBV12-3/TRBV12-4|few|.|TRBJ2-2
CASTRDTYTGELFF
TGTGCCAGCACTCGGGACACATACACCGGGGAGCTGTTTTTT
>TRBV12-3/TRBV12-4|many|.|TRBJ2-3
CASSLWGSADTQYF
TGTGCCAGCAGTTTATGGGGGTCGGCAGATACGCAGTATTTT
>TRBV12-3/TRBV12-4|.|TRBD1|TRBJ2-2
CASSPRRRDRGLGELFF
TGTGCCAGCAGTCCCCGCCGCCGGGACAGGGGGTTGGGGGAGCTGTTTTTT
>TRBV5-1|many|TRBD1|TRBJ1-2
CASSSGQAYGYTF
TGCGCCAGCAGCTCCGGACAGGCGTATGGCTACACCTTC
>TRBV4-2|.|.|TRBJ1-1
CASSQHRDTEAFF
TGTGCCAGCAGCCAACACAGGGACACTGAAGCTTTCTTT
>TRBV2|many|.|TRBJ2-2
CASGLGNTGELFF
TGTGCCAGCGGCCTAGGGAACACCGGGGAGCTGTTTTTT
>TRBV6-2/TRBV6-3|many|.|TRBJ1-1
CASSRGSSNTEAFF
TGTGCCAGCAGCAGGGGCAGTTCGAACACTGAAGCTTTCTTT
>TRBV3-1|.|.|TRBJ1-5
CANSQDSSDRQPQHF
TGTGCCAACAGCCAAGATAGTAGCGACCGACAGCCCCAGCATTTT
>TRBV12-3/TRBV12-4|many|.|TRBJ2-2
CANSIAGELFF
TGTGCCAACTCGATCGCCGGGGAGCTGTTTTTT
>TRBV4-1|.|.|TRBJ1-2
CASSQEGVPRGGYTF
TGCGCCAGCAGCCAAGAAGGCGTCCCTAGGGGTGGCTACACCTTC
>TRBV2|many|.|TRBJ2-3
CASSWDLGTDTQYF
TGTGCCAGCAGCTGGGACTTAGGCACAGATACGCAGTATTTT
>TRBV4-3|few|.|TRBJ1-6
CASSNRQGRDSPLHF
TGCGCCAGCAGCAACCGCCAGGGGCGCGATTCACCCCTCCACTTT
>TRBV12-3/TRBV12-4|.|.|TRBJ2-7
CASSLLPGAYEQYF
TGTGCCAGCAGTTTATTGCCGGGGGCCTACGAGCAGTACTTC
>TRBV11-2|many|TRBD1|TRBJ1-2
CASSLVETGFGYTF
TGTGCCAGCAGCTTAGTTGAGACAGGGTTTGGCTACACCTTC
>TRBV11-1|many|TRBD2|TRBJ2-7
CASSLTTGRGNSYEQYF
TGTGCCAGCAGTTTAACAACCGGGAGGGGGAACTCCTACGAGCAGTACTTC
>TRBV28|many|.|TRBJ1-2
CASSLPTYGYTF
TGTGCCAGCAGTTTACCGACCTATGGCTACACCTTC
>TRBV5-1|few|.|TRBJ2-6
CASSLEVGSAGANVLTF
TGCGCCAGCAGCTTGGAAGTAGGGTCCGCTGGGGCCAACGTCCTGACTTTC
>TRBV6-1|many|TRBD1|TRBJ2-1
CASSDWDRDNEQFF
TGTGCCAGCAGTGATTGGGACAGGGACAATGAGCAGTTCTTC
>TRBV12-3/TRBV12-4|many|TRBD1|TRBJ2-2
CASSFRGRTGELFF
TGTGCCAGCAGTTTCAGGGGGCGCACCGGGGAGCTGTTTTTT
>TRBV20-1|many|TRBD1|TRBJ2-7
CSARDLRDRGRRYEQYF
TGCAGTGCTAGAGACCTCCGGGACAGGGGACGTCGCTACGAGCAGTACTTC
>TRBV6-2/TRBV6-3|many|TRBD1|TRBJ1-4
CASSYAWTGDEKLFF
TGTGCCAGCAGTTACGCCTGGACAGGGGATGAAAAACTGTTTTTT
>TRBV3-1|few|.|TRBJ1-2
CASTSRGGTNSYGYTF
TGTGCCAGCACCTCTCGGGGAGGGACAAATTCCTATGGCTACACCTTC
>TRBV20-1|many|TRBD1|TRBJ1-1
CSPTGQGDTEAFF
TGCAGCCCTACCGGACAGGGCGACACTGAAGCTTTCTTT
>TRBV15|many|TRBD2|TRBJ2-3
CATSQGLVSNTDTQYF
TGTGCCACCAGCCAGGGACTAGTATCGAACACAGATACGCAGTATTTT
>TRBV4-1|.|.|TRBJ1-1
CASSQEDSAMNTEAFF
TGCGCCAGCAGCCAAGAGGACAGCGCCATGAACACTGAAGCTTTCTTT
>TRBV10-3|.|TRBD1|TRBJ2-1
CAISPDRDGNEQFF
TGTGCCATCAGCCCGGACAGGGATGGAAATGAGCAGTTCTTC
>TRBV5-1|.|TRBD2|TRBJ2-7
CASSLVGGPYEQYF
TGCGCCAGCAGCTTGGTGGGAGGGCCGTACGAGCAGTACTTC
>TRBV19|few|.|TRBJ2-7
CASSTGGSLSYEQYF
TGTGCCAGTAGTACTGGTGGGAGCCTCTCCTACGAGCAGTACTTC
>TRBV19|many|.|TRBJ1-3
CASTLSSGNTIYF
TGTGCCAGTACTCTGAGCTCTGGAAACACCATATATTTT
>TRBV7-9|few|.|TRBJ1-2
CASSLVTGLNYGYTF
TGTGCCAGCAGCTTAGTTACAGGATTAAACTATGGCTACACCTTC
>TRBV5-6|few|.|TRBJ2-1
CASSLYLRASSYNEQFF
TGTGCCAGCAGCTTGTATCTCAGGGCGAGCTCCTACAATGAGCAGTTCTTC
>TRBV4-3|few|.|TRBJ2-2
CASSQEALTRGNTGELFF
TGCGCCAGCAGCCAAGAAGCCCTAACCAGGGGTAACACCGGGGAGCTGTTTTTT
>TRBV5-1|many|.|TRBJ2-7
CASRGGGTAVNYEQYF
TGCGCCAGCAGAGGGGGGGGGACAGCGGTGAACTACGAGCAGTACTTC
>TRBV15|many|.|TRBJ2-3
CATSRDSVDTQYF
TGTGCCACCAGCAGAGATTCCGTGGATACGCAGTATTTT
>TRBV29-1|.|.|TRBJ2-7
CSVEGGAGYEQYF
TGCAGCGTTGAGGGGGGGGCCGGCTACGAGCAGTACTTC
>TRBV20-1|many|.|TRBJ2-7
CSADVGGSYEQYF
TGCAGTGCGGATGTTGGGGGGTCCTACGAGCAGTACTTC
>TRBV18|many|.|TRBJ2-2
CASSPPVQTGELFF
TGTGCCAGCTCACCACCAGTCCAGACCGGGGAGCTGTTTTTT
>TRBV27|.|TRBD2|TRBJ2-7
CASSPRLAGGYEQYF
TGTGCCAGCAGTCCTCGACTAGCGGGAGGCTACGAGCAGTACTTC
>TRBV7-8|few|.|TRBJ1-3
CASSPGGQSSGNTIYF
TGTGCCAGCAGCCCCGGAGGGCAGAGCTCTGGAAACACCATATATTTT
>TRBV7-8|many|.|TRBJ1-5
CASSLAGQNQPQHF
TGTGCCAGCAGCTTAGCGGGGCAGAATCAGCCCCAGCATTTT
>TRBV6-1|many|.|TRBJ1-5
CASKADSNQPQHF
TGTGCCAGCAAGGCGGATAGCAATCAGCCCCAGCATTTT
>TRBV12-3/TRBV12-4|few|.|TRBJ2-1
CASSPPQNNEQFF
TGTGCCAGCAGTCCGCCCCAAAACAATGAGCAGTTCTTC
>TRBV5-1|many|.|TRBJ2-1
CASSSMGAYNEQFF
TGCGCCAGCAGCTCAATGGGCGCATACAATGAGCAGTTCTTC
>TRBV18|many|.|TRBJ2-7
CASSQSLGAGEQYF
TGTGCCAGCTCACAATCGCTGGGGGCAGGCGAGCAGTACTTC
>TRBV13|many|.|TRBJ2-7
CASSSTLGTYEQYF
TGTGCCAGCAGCTCCACTCTAGGAACCTACGAGCAGTACTTC
>TRBV12-3/TRBV12-4|many|TRBD1|TRBJ1-5
CASSFFHRGDQPQHF
TGTGCCAGCAGTTTTTTTCACAGGGGGGATCAGCCCCAGCATTTT
>TRBV5-5|.|.|TRBJ1-2
CASSPNSQGRVGYTF
TGTGCCAGCAGCCCCAACTCACAGGGAAGAGTCGGCTACACCTTC
>TRBV5-1|many|.|TRBJ2-1
CASRLDSFYNEQFF
TGCGCCAGCAGGTTAGACTCCTTCTACAATGAGCAGTTCTTC
>TRBV6-2/TRBV6-3|.|TRBD1|TRBJ2-1
CASSYQGDYRDHNEQFF
TGTGCCAGCAGTTACCAGGGGGATTACAGAGATCACAATGAGCAGTTCTTC
>TRBV6-2/TRBV6-3|.|.|TRBJ2-7
CASSYNAFTYEQYF
TGTGCCAGCAGTTATAATGCGTTCACCTACGAGCAGTACTTC
>TRBV28|.|.|TRBJ1-2
CASRHNGYTF
TGTGCCAGCAGGCACAATGGCTACACCTTC
>TRBV6-5|.|.|TRBJ1-4
CASSYGPEKLFF
TGTGCCAGCAGTTACGGACCAGAAAAACTGTTTTTT
>TRBV2|many|.|TRBJ2-3
CASSQKDTQYF
TGTGCCAGCAGCCAAAAGGATACGCAGTATTTT
>TRBV20-1|many|TRBD1|TRBJ1-5
CSADPDRASNQPQHF
TGCAGTGCTGACCCGGACAGGGCTAGCAATCAGCCCCAGCATTTT